This entry lists 22 T cell receptor beta chains sequenced from one sample in a study of shared clonotypes between healthy human individuals. Here immunoSEQ multiplex PCR was the method, and the copy in TCRdb shows in-frame clones only, minus some. The table records over a million clones, just under 99% of them present only once. The sequencing sample was made of naive CD4+ T cells sorted from blood. The subset: CD45RA+ positively selected. The source of these receptors is a man aged 25 to 40 in good health.

This rearrangement joins TRBV4-2 to TRBJ1-4; a weak D match, TRBD1 (5 bases). The CDR3 runs to 15 residues. V was clipped by 3 bases and J by 7 bases, with 15 bases between them. The V gene's germline CDR1 is LGHNA and CDR2 YNFKEQ. CDR3: CASSHPSQGGEKLFF. The CDR3 coding sequence is TGTGCCAGCAGCCACCCAAGTCAGGGTGGTGAAAAACTGTTTTTT.

J is TRBJ2-1 and V is TRBV19, with D possibly being TRBD1 or TRBD2 (5 bases each). Germline CDR1 LNHDA, CDR2 SQIVND (reference sequence). This CDR3 comprises 13 residues. V lost 2 bases and J lost 7, with 9 bases in between. The CDR3 DNA reads TGTGCCAGTAGTATACCGGGGCCTAATGAGCAGTTCTTC. Amino acids: CASSIPGPNEQFF.

The chain links TRBV6-5 to TRBJ2-3; D unresolved. Trimming removed 3 bases at V and 6 bases at J, with 13 bases between. The germline V gene has CDR1 MNHEY and CDR2 SVGAGI. The CDR3 has 14 residues. In nucleotides, the CDR3 is TGTGCCAGCAGTTATGGGCCCGTCGTCGATACGCAGTATTTT. It codes for CASSYGPVVDTQYF.

Here the CDR3 reads CASSIRTRSTDTQYF. CDR3 nucleotides: TGTGCCAGTAGTATTAGGACTAGAAGCACAGATACGCAGTATTTT. The gene calls are TRBV19 and TRBJ2-3, with TRBD2 identical over 7 bases. The germline gives CDR1 LNHDA, CDR2 SQIVND (reference sequence). The CDR3 is 15 residues long. V was pared by 3 bases and J by 0 bases, with 3 bases of the junction left unmatched.

The chain uses TRBV28 and TRBJ2-2, with a possible D match to TRBD2 (5 bases). V was trimmed by 3 bases and J by 3 bases, leaving 11 bases between them. Germline-derived CDR1 and CDR2 are MDHEN and SYDVKM. CDR3 length: 15 amino acids. CDR3 residues: CASSFSRGDTGELFF. CDR3 sequence (DNA): TGTGCCAGCAGTTTTTCTCGGGGTGACACCGGGGAGCTGTTTTTT.

This chain links TRBV5-1 with TRBJ2-4; 10 bases match TRBD2. Per the germline V gene, CDR1 is SGHRS and CDR2 is YFSETQ. The CDR3 is made up of 14 amino acids. The trim removed 0 bases at V and 6 bases at J, leaving 0 bases unmatched. DNA of the CDR3: TGCGCCAGCAGCTTGGCTAGCGGGGGAAACATTCAGTACTTC. Residues: CASSLASGGNIQYF.

This clone was seen just once. The sample contains more than one DNA sequence encoding this CDR3. This chain links TRBV5-1 with TRBJ2-1; 11 bases line up with TRBD2. There are 16 residues in the CDR3. Trimming removed 4 bases from V and 0 bases from J; junction bases left unmatched: 3. CDR1 and CDR2 from the germline V gene are SGHRS and YFSETQ. CDR3 DNA sequence: TGCGCCAGCAGCGTCACTAGCGGGAGCTCCTACAATGAGCAGTTCTTC. This codes for CASSVTSGSSYNEQFF.

The chain recombines TRBV7-8 with TRBJ2-2, with unresolved D. Germline V lookup: CDR1 SGHVS, CDR2 FQNEAQ. This CDR3 is 13 amino acids long. V lost 3 bases and J lost 6, with 8 bases in between. CDR3 amino acids: CASSFDFAGELFF. CDR3 in DNA: TGTGCCAGCAGCTTCGATTTCGCCGGGGAGCTGTTTTTT.

On this clone itself: At the DNA level, this CDR3 is encoded by other sequences in the same sample as well. The chain combines TRBV29-1 with TRBJ2-5; D remains ambiguous. The CDR3 consists of 10 residues. Deletions cut 3 bases from V and 4 bases from J, with 3 bases between. CDR1 is SQVTM, CDR2 ANQGSEA, per germline. The CDR3 nucleotides read TGCAGCGTTGACAGAGAGACCCAGTACTTC. Its translation is CSVDRETQYF. Full variable domain (remainder filled in from reference TRBV29-1 and TRBJ2-5): SAVISQKPSRDICQRGTSLTIQCQVDSQVTMMFWYRQQPGQSLTLIATANQGSEATYESGFVIDKFPISRPNLTFSTLTVSNMSPEDSSIYLCSVDRETQYFGPGTRLLVL.

The chain has TRBV7-2 and TRBJ2-7; 11 nucleotides match TRBD2. Germline CDR1 reads SGHTA; CDR2 reads FQGNSA. This CDR3 has 15 residues. Germline trimming cut 2 bases from V and 7 bases from J; bases unmatched to any gene: 7. CDR3 nucleotide sequence: TGTGCCAGCAGCTTAATACTAGCGGGAGTAGGTGAGCAGTACTTC. It translates to CASSLILAGVGEQYF.

This clone was observed a single time. This chain uses TRBV7-2 with TRBJ1-4; D is unclear. CDR3 length: 13 residues. Germline V gives CDR1 SGHTA, CDR2 FQGNSA. The ends were cut back, 2 bases at V and 12 bases at J, with 13 bases in the middle. CDR3 sequence (DNA): TGTGCCAGCAGCTTAAGTGAGGGTCTCCAACTGTTTTTT. Translation gives CASSLSEGLQLFF.

The chain links TRBV28 to TRBJ1-1; maybe TRBD1 (6 bases). Germline V lookup: CDR1 MDHEN, CDR2 SYDVKM. V shed 10 bases and J shed 0 bases, with 12 bases lying between them. The CDR3 has 13 amino acids. The CDR3 DNA is TGTGCCACCGCCGACAGGATGAACACTGAAGCTTTCTTT. This gives the protein CATADRMNTEAFF.

The chain is built from TRBV10-3 and TRBJ1-1; D is unclear. This CDR3 has 14 residues. V was clipped by 4 bases and J by 2 bases, with 11 bases between them. Per germline, CDR1 ENHRY and CDR2 SYGVKD. The CDR3 region is CAISASHPNTEAFF. The CDR3 coding sequence is TGTGCCATCAGTGCGTCCCACCCAAACACTGAAGCTTTCTTT.

The genes are TRBV9 and TRBJ2-3; D is unclear. The V gene's germline CDR1 is SGDLS and CDR2 YYNGEE. The CDR3 length is 17 residues. Trimming stripped 0 bases from V and 3 bases from J, with 17 bases between. In DNA form, the CDR3 reads TGTGCCAGCAGCGTAGCCCCTCGGCTGGAGCAGACAGATACGCAGTATTTT. Amino acids: CASSVAPRLEQTDTQYF.

The CDR3 nucleotides are TGCAGTGCGCCGGCAGTTGAAGCTTTCTTT. Residues: CSAPAVEAFF. The V call is TRBV20-1, the J call TRBJ1-1; D ambiguous. Germline CDR1 reads DFQATT; CDR2 reads SNEGSKA (reference sequence). V lost 6 bases and J lost 7, with 9 bases in between. The CDR3 length is 10 residues.

This rearrangement joins TRBV9 to TRBJ1-1; no reliable D call. V was shortened by 4 bases and J by 1 base, with 11 bases between the two germline ends. CDR3 length: 14 amino acids. CDR1 is SGDLS, CDR2 YYNGEE, per germline. CDR3: CASSNDGQNTEAFF. DNA of the CDR3: TGTGCCAGCAGCAATGACGGCCAGAACACTGAAGCTTTCTTT.

The chain combines TRBV9 with TRBJ2-7; 9 bases line up with TRBD1. J was trimmed by 3 bases and V by 4 bases; bases with no gene match: 5. The germline gives CDR1 SGDLS, CDR2 YYNGEE. The CDR3 has 14 residues. The CDR3 spells CASSKGGQGYEQYF. The CDR3 DNA follows: TGTGCCAGCAGCAAAGGGGGACAGGGCTACGAGCAGTACTTC. Together with reference TRBV9 and TRBJ2-7, the CDR3 gives the full variable domain: DSGVTQTPKHLITATGQRVTLRCSPRSGDLSVYWYQQSLDQGLQFLIQYYNGEERAKGNILERFSAQQFPDLHSELNLSSLELGDSALYFCASSKGGQGYEQYFGPGTRLTVT.

The chain uses TRBV15 and TRBJ2-7, with 8 positions matching TRBD1. The V gene's germline CDR1 is LNHNV and CDR2 YYDKDF (reference sequence). The CDR3 runs 14 residues. The junction had 2 bases not matched to a gene; V was cut back by 2 bases and J by 2 bases. The CDR3 reads CATSRQGATYEQYF. For the CDR3, the DNA is TGTGCCACCAGCAGACAGGGGGCGACCTACGAGCAGTACTTC.

The CDR3, as DNA: TGTGCCAGCAGCCCCCAGGGGGGCAATCAGCCCCAGCATTTT. This gives the protein CASSPQGGNQPQHF. The rearrangement joins TRBV7-3 to TRBJ1-5; 7 bases are a match to TRBD1. The V segment lost 5 bases and the J segment 2 bases; nucleotides outside the gene matches: 3. The CDR3 contains 14 residues. Germline V gene lookup returns CDR1 SGHTA and CDR2 FQGTGA.

The chain recombines TRBV9 with TRBJ2-1, with 9 positions matching TRBD2. Per the germline V gene, CDR1 is SGDLS and CDR2 is YYNGEE. Trimming removed 0 bases from V and 4 bases from J; junction bases left unmatched: 5. The CDR3 loop spans 16 amino acids. The chain's CDR3 is CASSVAGTSLYNEQFF. CDR3 DNA sequence: TGTGCCAGCAGCGTAGCGGGGACTAGCTTGTACAATGAGCAGTTCTTC. The entire variable domain, with the rest obtained from reference TRBV9 and TRBJ2-1, is as follows: DSGVTQTPKHLITATGQRVTLRCSPRSGDLSVYWYQQSLDQGLQFLIQYYNGEERAKGNILERFSAQQFPDLHSELNLSSLELGDSALYFCASSVAGTSLYNEQFFGPGTRLTVL.

The J gene is TRBJ2-2, the V gene TRBV18; no firm D call. CDR3 length equals 14 residues. Germline CDR1 KGHSH, CDR2 LQKENI. Trimming left V 5 bases short and J 0 bases short, with 7 bases between. The CDR3 loop reads CASSIDANTGELFF. The CDR3 DNA reads TGTGCCAGCTCAATCGACGCGAACACCGGGGAGCTGTTTTTT.

The V call is TRBV7-9, the J call TRBJ2-1, with D unresolved. Between the trimmed V and J ends, which lost 6 bases and 7 bases, there was a span of 19 bases. The CDR3 contains 15 residues. CDR1 is SEHNR and CDR2 is FQNEAQ in the germline V gene (reference sequence). The CDR3 sequence is CASRAGSSTPNEQFF. In nucleotides, the CDR3 is TGTGCCAGCAGGGCCGGGTCCTCGACACCGAATGAGCAGTTCTTC.